This entry lists 19 T cell receptor beta chains sequenced from one sample in a study of OX40 agonist ivuxolimab in advanced cancers. Some clones are missing from TCRdb's copy, which holds only in-frame ones; the method was immunoSEQ multiplex PCR. The sample yields some 81,000 clones, 80% to 90% seen once. The sample was CD4+ or CD8+ T cells sorted from blood, taken in a trial of the OX40 agonist ivuxolimab. All receptors derive from an adult with an advanced solid tumor such as melanoma, head and neck, liver or kidney cancer.

The rearrangement uses TRBV19 and TRBJ2-7; D is undetermined. CDR3 length: 12 amino acids. Germline CDR1 and CDR2: LNHDA and SQIVND (reference sequence). V lost 5 bases, J lost 1 base, and 6 bases lay in between. The CDR3 DNA reads as TGTGCCAGTAGTCCTGATTCCTACGAGCAGTACTTC. It codes for CASSPDSYEQYF.

This clone came up once. The gene calls are TRBV2 and TRBJ1-4; no clear D. The germline V gene has CDR1 SNHLY and CDR2 FYNNEI. V was shortened by 2 bases and J by 6 bases, with 16 bases between the two germline ends. CDR3 size: 16 residues. CDR3 residues: CASSETGLGNHEKLFF. The CDR3, as DNA: TGTGCCAGCAGTGAAACGGGCCTAGGTAACCATGAAAAACTGTTTTTT.

The rearrangement joins TRBV7-3 to TRBJ1-6; possibly TRBD1 for D (6 bases). Germline-derived CDR1 and CDR2 are SGHTA and FQGTGA. CDR3 length: 15 residues. V gave up 2 bases and J gave up 8 bases, with 13 bases separating them. CDR3 bases: TGTGCCAGCAGCTTACAAGGGGGGAAAGATTCACCCCTCCACTTT. As protein: CASSLQGGKDSPLHF.

The rearrangement links TRBV5-1 to TRBJ2-7, with D tentatively TRBD1 (5 bases). The CDR3 has 14 amino acids. Germline V gene lookup returns CDR1 SGHRS and CDR2 YFSETQ. The V end lost 0 bases, the J end lost 3 bases, and 10 bases lay between the germline ends. This CDR3 is CASSLEQADYEQYF. The DNA of the CDR3 is TGCGCCAGCAGCTTGGAACAGGCCGACTACGAGCAGTACTTC. The full variable domain, rest sourced from reference TRBV5-1 and TRBJ2-7, is KAGVTQTPRYLIKTRGQQVTLSCSPISGHRSVSWYQQTPGQGLQFLFEYFSETQRNKGNFPGRFSGRQFSNSRSEMNVSTLELGDSALYLCASSLEQADYEQYFGPGTRLTVT.

The V gene is TRBV7-8, the J gene TRBJ2-2, with TRBD1 matching over 7 bases. Germline loops: CDR1 SGHVS, CDR2 FQNEAQ. The CDR3 covers 16 residues. J gave up 3 bases and V 5 bases, and 9 bases lay outside the gene matches. For the CDR3, the DNA is TGTGCCAGCAGCCAGAACAGGGGAAAGGACACCGGGGAGCTGTTTTTT. As protein: CASSQNRGKDTGELFF.

The chain combines TRBV30 with TRBJ1-2; TRBD1 aligns across 10 bases. Germline V lookup: CDR1 GTSNPN, CDR2 SVGIG (reference sequence). J lost 1 base, V lost 5 bases, and 4 bases had no gene match. The CDR3 runs to 14 residues. The CDR3 loop reads CAWEGTGDNYGYTF. CDR3 in DNA: TGTGCCTGGGAAGGGACAGGGGATAACTATGGCTACACCTTC.

In this sample, this clone turned up once. The genes are TRBV4-1 and TRBJ1-4; unclear D gene. Germline loops: CDR1 MGHRA, CDR2 YSYEKL. This CDR3 comprises 15 residues. The V gene lost 1 base and the J gene lost 5 bases, with 11 bases spanning the gap. The CDR3, as DNA: TGCGCCAGCAGCCAAGTTGGGCTGCTAAATGAAAAACTGTTTTTT. It specifies CASSQVGLLNEKLFF.

The chain has TRBV19 and TRBJ2-2, with a weak D call TRBD2 (6 bases). The CDR3 spans 13 residues. The V end lost 11 bases, the J end lost 3 bases, and 13 bases lay between the germline ends. Germline V gives CDR1 LNHDA, CDR2 SQIVND (reference sequence). The CDR3 DNA reads as TGTGCCGGCCGCGGGGTCGACACCGGGGAGCTGTTTTTT. It is translated as CAGRGVDTGELFF.

The chain couples TRBV10-3 to TRBJ1-2; D might be TRBD1 (5 bases). This CDR3 has 12 amino acids. Germline-derived CDR1 and CDR2 are ENHRY and SYGVKD. The V gene lost 7 bases and the J gene lost 4 bases, with 10 bases spanning the gap. Written as DNA, the CDR3 is TGTGCCATCAATGGGGGGTCCTATGGCTACACCTTC. It yields the protein CAINGGSYGYTF.

The gene calls are TRBV5-4 and TRBJ1-2; 10 nucleotides line up with TRBD1. CDR3 length equals 15 residues. Germline V gives CDR1 SGHNT, CDR2 YYREEE (reference sequence). V was pared by 6 bases and J by 4 bases, with 9 bases of the junction left unmatched. DNA of the CDR3: TGTGCCAGCATCCCGGGGGGACAGGGGAGCTATGGCTACACCTTC. Translating it yields CASIPGGQGSYGYTF.

The chain combines TRBV5-6 with TRBJ1-6; D possibly corresponds to TRBD1 (5 bases). The V end was cut by 4 bases, the J end by 9 bases, with 14 bases between. This CDR3 spans 14 amino acids. In germline, CDR1 is SGHDT, CDR2 YYEEEE. CDR3 in amino acids: CASSPPGKGSPLHF. The CDR3 DNA sequence: TGTGCCAGCAGCCCGCCAGGGAAGGGTTCACCCCTCCACTTT.

The V gene is TRBV2, the J gene TRBJ2-7, with D maybe TRBD1 (5 bases). This CDR3 region has 15 residues. Trimming took 7 bases from V and 0 from J, leaving 16 bases between them. Germline CDR1 SNHLY, CDR2 FYNNEI. The DNA for the CDR3 is TGTGCCAGCAAAGAAGGGGCCTCGAGCTCCTACGAGCAGTACTTC. Its protein is CASKEGASSSYEQYF.

In its sample, this clone was seen a few times. CDR3 in amino acids: CASTSRLAWGVSAGELFF. The CDR3 coding sequence is TGTGCCAGCACCTCTAGACTGGCCTGGGGAGTCTCTGCCGGGGAGCTGTTTTTT. The chain has TRBV7-3 and TRBJ2-2; D perhaps matches TRBD2 (5 bases). Germline assignment: CDR1 SGHTA and CDR2 FQGTGA. This CDR3 is built from 18 residues. Trimming cost V 7 bases and J 6 bases, with 27 bases left between them. Full variable domain (outside the CDR3, taken from reference TRBV7-3 and TRBJ2-2): GAGVSQTPSNKVTEKGKYVELRCDPISGHTALYWYRQSLGQGPEFLIYFQGTGAADDSGLPNDRFFAVRPEGSVSTLKIQRTERGDSAVYLCASTSRLAWGVSAGELFFGEGSRLTVL.

This chain connects TRBV29-1 to TRBJ1-1; D gene uncertain. Germline CDR1 is SQVTM and CDR2 is ANQGSEA. This CDR3 spans 13 amino acids. Trimming removed 2 bases at V and 1 base at J, with 8 bases between. In nucleotides, the CDR3 is TGCAGCGTTGAATCAGGCCGGAACACTGAAGCTTTCTTT. It is translated as CSVESGRNTEAFF.

This clone appeared once. The chain has TRBV19 and TRBJ1-5, with D maybe TRBD1 (5 bases). V lost 6 bases and J 6 bases, leaving 15 bases between the germline ends. The CDR3 extends over 14 amino acids. Germline CDR1 is LNHDA and CDR2 is SQIVND (reference sequence). The CDR3 sequence: CASSREGQGQPQHF. For the CDR3, the DNA is TGTGCCAGTAGCCGCGAAGGTCAGGGTCAGCCCCAGCATTTT. Combining the CDR3 with reference TRBV19 and TRBJ1-5 gives the whole variable domain DGGITQSPKYLFRKEGQNVTLSCEQNLNHDAMYWYRQDPGQGLRLIYYSQIVNDFQKGDIAEGYSVSREKKESFPLTVTSAQKNPTAFYLCASSREGQGQPQHFGDGTRLSIL.

The CDR3 spells CASSPGQGGGQPQHF. The CDR3 nucleotides read TGTGCCAGCAGCCCGGGACAGGGAGGGGGTCAGCCCCAGCATTTT. This chain connects TRBV2 to TRBJ1-5, with 9 bases fitting TRBD1. Germline CDR1 and CDR2: SNHLY and FYNNEI. This CDR3 contains 15 residues. With 6 bases clipped from V and 6 bases from J, the junction kept 9 bases outside the gene matches.

The chain joins TRBV2 to TRBJ2-5; 15 nucleotides match TRBD2. J gave up 4 bases and V 6 bases, and 6 bases lay outside the gene matches. Germline loops: CDR1 SNHLY, CDR2 FYNNEI. The CDR3 is 16 amino acids. The CDR3 sequence is CASSVGTSGGLETQYF. The CDR3 nucleotides are TGTGCCAGCAGCGTCGGGACTAGCGGGGGGCTAGAGACCCAGTACTTC.

This chain connects TRBV25-1 to TRBJ2-3, with 8 bases matching TRBD2. Germline trimming cut 5 bases from V and 6 bases from J; bases unmatched to any gene: 13. CDR3 size: 16 residues. Germline V CDR1 and CDR2: MGHDK, SYGVNS. The CDR3 loop reads CASSTSRGGPKDTQYF. The DNA of the CDR3 is TGTGCCAGCAGTACCTCACGGGGGGGGCCCAAGGATACGCAGTATTTT.

V gene TRBV6-1 combines with J gene TRBJ2-7; TRBD1 matches 7 bases. J gave up 2 bases and V 4 bases, and 2 bases lay outside the gene matches. This CDR3 is built from 13 residues. Germline CDR1 MNHNS, CDR2 SASEGT. The CDR3 loop reads CASSAGQAYEQYF. CDR3 DNA sequence: TGTGCCAGCAGTGCCGGACAGGCCTACGAGCAGTACTTC.